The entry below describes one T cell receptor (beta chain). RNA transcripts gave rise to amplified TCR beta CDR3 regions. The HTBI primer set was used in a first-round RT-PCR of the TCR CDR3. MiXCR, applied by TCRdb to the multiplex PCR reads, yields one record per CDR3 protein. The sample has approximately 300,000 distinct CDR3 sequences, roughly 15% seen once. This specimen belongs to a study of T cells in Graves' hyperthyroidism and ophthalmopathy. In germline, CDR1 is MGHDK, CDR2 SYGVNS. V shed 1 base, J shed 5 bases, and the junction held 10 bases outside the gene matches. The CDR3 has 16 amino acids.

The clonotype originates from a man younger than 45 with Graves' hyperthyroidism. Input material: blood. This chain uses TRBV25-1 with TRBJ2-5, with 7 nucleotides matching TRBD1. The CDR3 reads CASSEFTGARRETQYF. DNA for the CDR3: TGTGCCAGCAGTGAATTTACAGGGGCTCGACGGGAGACCCAGTACTTC.